The 12 T cell receptor beta chains below all came from one sample that was sequenced in a study of human T cells and chemical hapten exposure. Time point in this sample: patch test 1, 2 weeks after DPC sensitization. The treatment denotes: therapeutic diphenylcyclopropenone sensitization with weekly scalp DPC. Via MiXCR, TCRdb re-called the RACE reads, giving one row per CDR3 protein. The sample consists of approximately 90,000 distinct CDR3 sequences, 8% to 11% of them appearing once. Source: whole blood, taken in connection with sensitization to the hapten diphenylcyclopropenone (DPC). All receptors derive from a man aged 35 to 55 with alopecia areata. Some clones in this sample may be carry-over from other donors' samples.

The sample holds a few counts of this clonotype. The chain uses TRBV10-3 and TRBJ2-2; D is possibly TRBD1 (6 bases). Germline assignment: CDR1 ENHRY and CDR2 SYGVKD. Deletions cut 6 bases from V and 2 bases from J, with 13 bases between. The CDR3 is 15 residues long. The CDR3, as DNA: TGTGCCATCAGCGCCGGGACAAAAAACACCGGGGAGCTGTTTTTT. Translated, it gives CAISAGTKNTGELFF.

This clonotype has a single count. The V and J genes are TRBV12-5 and TRBJ2-1, with D uncertain. CDR1 and CDR2 from the germline V gene are LGHNT and FRNRAP. This CDR3 contains 11 residues. V was trimmed by 7 bases and J by 4 bases, leaving 5 bases between them. Written as DNA, the CDR3 is TGTGCTAGTGCCTTATACAATGAGCAGTTCTTC. Translation: CASALYNEQFF.

In the case of this clonotype: A clone one base away is much larger, so this may be a read error. The V gene is TRBV23-1, the J gene TRBJ2-4, with D possibly TRBD1 on 6 matching bases. TRBV23-1 is flagged as an ORF with uncertain function. The length of the CDR3 is 19 residues. Trimming took 6 bases from V and 2 from J, leaving 26 bases between them. CDR3 sequence: CASSHRGSNRTRSKNIQYF. CDR3 coding DNA: TGCGCCAGCAGCCATAGGGGGAGTAACCGTACTAGATCCAAAAACATTCAGTACTTC.

This clonotype was found a few times. The rearrangement joins TRBV7-3 to TRBJ2-6, with a weak D call TRBD2 (6 bases). CDR1 SGHTA and CDR2 FQGTGA come from the germline V gene. V lost 1 base, J lost 2 bases, and 12 bases lay in between. This CDR3 has 17 residues. Here the CDR3 reads CASSLIGREAGANVLTF. CDR3 in DNA: TGTGCCAGCAGCTTAATTGGCAGGGAGGCTGGGGCCAACGTCCTGACTTTC.

The rearrangement links TRBV4-3 to TRBJ1-1; D is perhaps TRBD1 (6 bases). This CDR3 contains 17 residues. V was shortened by 0 bases and J by 3 bases, with 17 bases between the two germline ends. Germline CDR1 is LGHNA and CDR2 is YSLEER. CDR3 nucleotides: TGCGCCAGCAGCCAAGATCCTTCAGGACAGCGACACACTGAAGCTTTCTTT. Amino acid sequence: CASSQDPSGQRHTEAFF.

This clonotype was recorded at least ten times. CDR3 sequence (DNA): TGTGCCAGCAGCTTAGAACGGTGGCTCCAGTACTTC. Translation: CASSLERWLQYF. V usage is TRBV7-2 and J usage is TRBJ2-5; D remains ambiguous. Germline values: CDR1 SGHTA, CDR2 FQGNSA. The V and J ends lost 1 base and 10 bases respectively, with 10 bases between them. The CDR3 is 12 residues long.

This clonotype was seen a few times. The chain is built from TRBV12-3 or TRBV12-4 and TRBJ2-7; D perhaps matches TRBD1 (7 bases). V lost 8 bases and J lost 4, with 21 bases in between. CDR3 length: 15 residues. DNA for the CDR3: TGTGCCAGCCAGGGGGGCAGCATCCGCTCATACGAGCAGTACTTC. This translates into CASQGGSIRSYEQYF.

This clonotype was seen a few times. The rearrangement links TRBV11-3 to TRBJ2-7; D is ambiguous. The CDR3 loop spans 13 amino acids. CDR1 is SGHNT and CDR2 is YENEEA in the germline V gene. Trimming took 1 base from V and 6 from J, leaving 10 bases between them. CDR3 DNA: TGTGCCAGCAGCTTAGTCTCGGCGCTCGAGCAGTACGTC. It encodes CASSLVSALEQYV.

This clonotype was counted only a few times. This rearrangement joins TRBV6-1 to TRBJ1-5; D perhaps matches TRBD1 (5 bases). Trimming took 3 bases from V and 4 from J, leaving 7 bases between them. The CDR3 runs to 13 residues. CDR1 and CDR2 (germline): MNHNS, SASEGT. The CDR3 reads CASSEPGNQPQHF. CDR3 nucleotides: TGTGCCAGCAGTGAGCCAGGGAATCAGCCCCAGCATTTT.

The chain recombines TRBV20-1 with TRBJ2-1, with TRBD2 matching over 7 bases. V trimming: 1 base; J trimming: 5 bases; junction bases outside the gene matches: 5. The CDR3 has 14 amino acids. Germline V lookup: CDR1 DFQATT, CDR2 SNEGSKA (reference sequence). In DNA form, the CDR3 reads TGCAGTGCTAGAGCGCCTAGCGGAAACAATGAGCAGTTCTTC. Protein: CSARAPSGNNEQFF.

This clonotype appeared a few times. The chain is built from TRBV5-1 and TRBJ2-2, with D possibly matching TRBD2 (5 bases). This CDR3 has 16 residues. Germline CDR1 reads SGHRS; CDR2 reads YFSETQ. Trimming removed 4 bases at V and 0 bases at J, with 13 bases between. CDR3 residues: CASSAGQNANTGELFF. The CDR3 DNA reads as TGCGCCAGCAGCGCGGGCCAAAATGCGAACACCGGGGAGCTGTTTTTT.

This clonotype was counted many times. The chain recombines TRBV7-6 with TRBJ1-1, with a tentative D call TRBD1 (5 bases). CDR3 length: 16 residues. The V and J ends lost 6 bases and 1 base respectively, with 18 bases between them. Germline lookup yields CDR1 SGHVS and CDR2 FNYEAQ. CDR3 region: CASRPPTGLANTEAFF. Written as DNA, the CDR3 is TGTGCCAGCAGGCCACCCACAGGTCTGGCGAACACTGAAGCTTTCTTT.